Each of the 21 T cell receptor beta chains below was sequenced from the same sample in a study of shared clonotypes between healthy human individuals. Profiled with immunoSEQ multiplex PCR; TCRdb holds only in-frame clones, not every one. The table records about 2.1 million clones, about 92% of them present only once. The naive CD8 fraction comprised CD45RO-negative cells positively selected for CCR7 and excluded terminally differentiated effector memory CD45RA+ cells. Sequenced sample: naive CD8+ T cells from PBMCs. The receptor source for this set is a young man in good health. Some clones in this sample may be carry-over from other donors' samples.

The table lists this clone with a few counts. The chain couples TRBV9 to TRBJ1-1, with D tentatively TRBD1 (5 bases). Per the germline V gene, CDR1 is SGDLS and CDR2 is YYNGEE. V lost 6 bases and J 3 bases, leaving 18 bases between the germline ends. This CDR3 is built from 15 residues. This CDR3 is CASTIGSREDTEAFF. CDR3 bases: TGTGCCAGCACCATCGGTAGCAGGGAGGACACTGAAGCTTTCTTT.

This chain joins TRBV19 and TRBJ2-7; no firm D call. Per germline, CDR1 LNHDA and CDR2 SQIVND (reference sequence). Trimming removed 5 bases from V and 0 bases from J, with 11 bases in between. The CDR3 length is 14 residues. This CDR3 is CASSPGLSSYEQYF. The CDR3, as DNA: TGTGCCAGTAGTCCTGGCCTTAGCTCCTACGAGCAGTACTTC.

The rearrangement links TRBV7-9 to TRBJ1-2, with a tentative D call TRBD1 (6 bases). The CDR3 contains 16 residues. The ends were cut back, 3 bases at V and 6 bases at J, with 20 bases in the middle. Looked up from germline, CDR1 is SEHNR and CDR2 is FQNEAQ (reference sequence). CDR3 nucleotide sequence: TGTGCCAGCAGCTTTCCCTACACAGGGATGACCGATGGCTACACCTTC. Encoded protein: CASSFPYTGMTDGYTF.

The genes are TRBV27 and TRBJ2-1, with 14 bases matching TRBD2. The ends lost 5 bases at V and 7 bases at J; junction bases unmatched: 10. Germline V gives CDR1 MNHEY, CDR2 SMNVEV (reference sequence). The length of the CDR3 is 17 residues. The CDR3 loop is CASSPRLAGGPRNEQFF. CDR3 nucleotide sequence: TGTGCCAGCAGTCCCCGACTAGCGGGAGGGCCGCGAAATGAGCAGTTCTTC.

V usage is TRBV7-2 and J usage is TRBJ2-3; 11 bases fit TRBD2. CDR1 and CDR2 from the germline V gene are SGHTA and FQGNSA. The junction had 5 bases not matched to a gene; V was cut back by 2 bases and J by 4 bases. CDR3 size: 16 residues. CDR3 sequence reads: CASSLIAGGVADTQYF. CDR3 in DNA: TGTGCCAGCAGCTTAATAGCGGGAGGGGTCGCAGATACGCAGTATTTT.

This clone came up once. In DNA, the CDR3 is TGTGCCAGCAGTCCCCACTTGGAACCACAGGGGCAGTTCTTC. This gives the protein CASSPHLEPQGQFF. V is TRBV27 and J is TRBJ2-1, with D perhaps matching TRBD1 (6 bases). The CDR3 loop spans 14 amino acids. Germline V gives CDR1 MNHEY, CDR2 SMNVEV (reference sequence). V was pared by 5 bases and J by 12 bases, with 20 bases between.

CDR3 DNA sequence: TGTGCCAGCAGTCGAACAATACCCGCAGGGCCGTACAATGAGCAGTTCTTC. It translates to CASSRTIPAGPYNEQFF. This chain links TRBV2 with TRBJ2-1, with D possibly matching TRBD1 (5 bases). The CDR3 is 17 residues long. V shed 5 bases and J shed 4 bases, with 21 bases lying between them. Germline V gene sequence: CDR1 SNHLY, CDR2 FYNNEI.

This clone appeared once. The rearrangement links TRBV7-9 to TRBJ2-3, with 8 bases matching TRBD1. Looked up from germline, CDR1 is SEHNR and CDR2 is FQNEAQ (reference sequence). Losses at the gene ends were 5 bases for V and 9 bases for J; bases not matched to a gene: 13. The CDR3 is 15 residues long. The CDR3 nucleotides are TGTGCCAGCAGCCTCTTCGGACAGGGTTCGGAAACGCAGTATTTT. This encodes CASSLFGQGSETQYF.

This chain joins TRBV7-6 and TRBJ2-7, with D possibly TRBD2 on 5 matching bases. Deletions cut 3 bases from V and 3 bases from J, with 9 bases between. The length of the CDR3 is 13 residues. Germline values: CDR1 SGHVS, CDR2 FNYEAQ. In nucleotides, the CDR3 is TGTGCCAGCAGCTTGGAGGCTCGCTACGAGCAGTACTTC. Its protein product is CASSLEARYEQYF.

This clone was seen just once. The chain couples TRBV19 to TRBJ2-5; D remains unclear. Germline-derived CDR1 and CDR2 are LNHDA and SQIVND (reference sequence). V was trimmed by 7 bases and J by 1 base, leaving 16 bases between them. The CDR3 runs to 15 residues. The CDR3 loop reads CASTSGRSVQETQYF. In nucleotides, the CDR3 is TGTGCCAGTACCTCCGGTAGGTCTGTCCAAGAGACCCAGTACTTC.

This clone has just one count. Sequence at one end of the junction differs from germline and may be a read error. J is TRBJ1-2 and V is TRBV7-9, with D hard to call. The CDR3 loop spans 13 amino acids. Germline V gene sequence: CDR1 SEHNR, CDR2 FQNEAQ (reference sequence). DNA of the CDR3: TGTACCAGCAGCCCATCCGACCCGGATGGCTACACCTTC. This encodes CTSSPSDPDGYTF.

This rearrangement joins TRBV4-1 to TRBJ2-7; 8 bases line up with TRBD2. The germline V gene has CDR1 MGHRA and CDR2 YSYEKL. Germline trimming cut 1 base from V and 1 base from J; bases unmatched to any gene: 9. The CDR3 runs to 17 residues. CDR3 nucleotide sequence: TGCGCCAGCAGCCAAGCTGCCTTAGCGGGAAGGTCCTACGAGCAGTACTTC. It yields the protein CASSQAALAGRSYEQYF.

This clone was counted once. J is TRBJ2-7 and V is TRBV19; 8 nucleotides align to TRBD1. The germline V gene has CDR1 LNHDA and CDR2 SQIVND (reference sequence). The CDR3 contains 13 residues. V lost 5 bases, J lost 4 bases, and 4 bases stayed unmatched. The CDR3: CASSADRVYEQYF. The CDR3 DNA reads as TGTGCCAGTAGTGCGGACAGGGTTTACGAGCAGTACTTC. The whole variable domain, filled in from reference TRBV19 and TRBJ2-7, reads DGGITQSPKYLFRKEGQNVTLSCEQNLNHDAMYWYRQDPGQGLRLIYYSQIVNDFQKGDIAEGYSVSREKKESFPLTVTSAQKNPTAFYLCASSADRVYEQYFGPGTRLTVT.

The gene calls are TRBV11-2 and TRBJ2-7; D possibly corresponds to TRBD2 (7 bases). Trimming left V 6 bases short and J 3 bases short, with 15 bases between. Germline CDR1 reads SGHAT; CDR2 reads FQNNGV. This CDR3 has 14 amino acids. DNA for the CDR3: TGTGCCAGCAGGGGGGGCGGGAGTGGCTACGAGCAGTACTTC. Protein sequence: CASRGGGSGYEQYF.

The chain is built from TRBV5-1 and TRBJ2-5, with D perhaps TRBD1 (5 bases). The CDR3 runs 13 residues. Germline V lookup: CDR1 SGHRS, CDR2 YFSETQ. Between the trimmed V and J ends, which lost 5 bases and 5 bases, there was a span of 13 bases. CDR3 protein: CASRLTGGETQYF. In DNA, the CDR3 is TGCGCCAGCAGGTTAACAGGTGGGGAGACCCAGTACTTC.

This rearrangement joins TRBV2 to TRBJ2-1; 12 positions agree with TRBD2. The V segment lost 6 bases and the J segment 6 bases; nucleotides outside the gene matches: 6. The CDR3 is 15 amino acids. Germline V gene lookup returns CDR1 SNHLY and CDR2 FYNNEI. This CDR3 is CASSKPTSGSNEQFF. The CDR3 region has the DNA TGTGCCAGCAGCAAACCGACTAGCGGGAGCAATGAGCAGTTCTTC.

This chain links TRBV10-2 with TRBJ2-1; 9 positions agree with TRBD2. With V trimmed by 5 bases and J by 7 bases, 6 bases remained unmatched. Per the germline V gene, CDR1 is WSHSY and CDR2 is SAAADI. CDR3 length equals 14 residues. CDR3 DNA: TGCGCCAGCAGTTTCCTAGCGGGGTGGAATGAGCAGTTCTTC. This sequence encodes CASSFLAGWNEQFF.

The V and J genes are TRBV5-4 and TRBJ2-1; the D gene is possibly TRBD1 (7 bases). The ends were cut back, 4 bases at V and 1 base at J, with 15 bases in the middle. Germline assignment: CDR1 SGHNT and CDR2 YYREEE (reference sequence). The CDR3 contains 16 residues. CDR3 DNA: TGTGCCAGCAGCGGGGGGACAGTTGGTTCCTACAATGAGCAGTTCTTC. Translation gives CASSGGTVGSYNEQFF.

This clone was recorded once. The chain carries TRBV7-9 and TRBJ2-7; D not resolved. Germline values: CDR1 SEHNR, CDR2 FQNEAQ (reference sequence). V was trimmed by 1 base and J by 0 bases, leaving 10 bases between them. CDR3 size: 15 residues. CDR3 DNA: TGTGCCAGCAGCTTAGGACCCGCGAGCTCCTACGAGCAGTACTTC. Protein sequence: CASSLGPASSYEQYF.

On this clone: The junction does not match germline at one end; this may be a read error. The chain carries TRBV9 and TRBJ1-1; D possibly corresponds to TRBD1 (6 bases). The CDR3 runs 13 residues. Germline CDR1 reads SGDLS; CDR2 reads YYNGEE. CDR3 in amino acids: CASSVVGDKSIIF. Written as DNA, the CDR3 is TGTGCCAGCAGCGTAGTAGGGGACAAATCCATTATCTTT.

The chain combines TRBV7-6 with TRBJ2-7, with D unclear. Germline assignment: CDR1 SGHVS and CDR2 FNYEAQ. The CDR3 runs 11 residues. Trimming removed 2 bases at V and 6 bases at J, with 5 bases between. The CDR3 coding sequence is TGTGCCAGCAGCTTATCGGGCGAGCAGTACTTC. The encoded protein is CASSLSGEQYF.